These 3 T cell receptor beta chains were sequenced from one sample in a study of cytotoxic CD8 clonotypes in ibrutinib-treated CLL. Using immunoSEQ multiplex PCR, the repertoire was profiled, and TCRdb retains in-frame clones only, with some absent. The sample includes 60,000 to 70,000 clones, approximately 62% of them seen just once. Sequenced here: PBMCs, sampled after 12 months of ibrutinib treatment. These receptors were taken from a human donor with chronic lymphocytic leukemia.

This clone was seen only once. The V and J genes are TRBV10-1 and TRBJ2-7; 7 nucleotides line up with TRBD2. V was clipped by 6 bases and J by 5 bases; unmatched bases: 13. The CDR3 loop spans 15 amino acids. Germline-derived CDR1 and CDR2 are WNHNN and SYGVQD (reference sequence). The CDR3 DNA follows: TGCGCCAGCAGACCCCAGGGAGGGCCTGTCCACGAGCAGTACTTC. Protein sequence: CASRPQGGPVHEQYF.

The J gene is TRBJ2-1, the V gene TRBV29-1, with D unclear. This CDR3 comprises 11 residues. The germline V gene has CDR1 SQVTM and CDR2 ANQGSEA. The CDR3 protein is CTITSRSEQFF. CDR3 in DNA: TGCACCATAACTTCCCGGAGTGAGCAGTTCTTC.

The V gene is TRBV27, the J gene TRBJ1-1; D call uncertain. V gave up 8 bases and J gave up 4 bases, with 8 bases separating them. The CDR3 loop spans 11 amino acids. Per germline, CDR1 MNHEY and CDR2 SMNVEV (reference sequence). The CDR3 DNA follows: TGTGCCAGCTACCGTGGCACTGAAGCTTTCTTT. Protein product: CASYRGTEAFF.